Listed here are 29 T cell receptor beta chains from one sample, sequenced in a study of PD-L1 blockade in urothelial cancer. Using immunoSEQ multiplex PCR, the repertoire was profiled, and TCRdb retains in-frame clones only, with some absent. The sample lists more than 65,000 clones; approximately 90% were seen once. The sample here was PBMCs, taken around atezolizumab (anti-PD-L1) treatment. The source is a woman in her seventies with urothelial cancer.

This clone came up a few times. V and J are TRBV11-3 and TRBJ2-3; TRBD1 aligns across 8 bases. Germline CDR1 and CDR2: SGHNT and YENEEA. After removal of 5 bases from V and 5 bases from J, the junction contained 9 bases not matched to a gene. This CDR3 has 15 residues. CDR3 sequence reads: CASSQRTGMLDTQYF. For the CDR3, the DNA is TGTGCCAGCAGCCAACGGACAGGGATGTTAGATACGCAGTATTTT. Based on the CDR3 plus reference TRBV11-3 and TRBJ2-3, the full variable domain is EAGVVQSPRYKIIEKKQPVAFWCNPISGHNTLYWYLQNLGQGPELLIRYENEEAVDDSQLPKDRFSAERLKGVDSTLKIQPAELGDSAVYLCASSQRTGMLDTQYFGPGTRLTVL.

This clone has more than one count but fewer than ten. The rearrangement joins TRBV14 to TRBJ2-1; TRBD1 might be the D (5 bases). Germline V gives CDR1 SGHDN, CDR2 FVKESK. Trimming pared 6 bases from V and 0 bases from J, leaving 9 bases between. The CDR3 runs to 14 residues. In nucleotides, the CDR3 is TGTGCCAGCAGTAAAGGGGTCTCCTACAATGAGCAGTTCTTC. It specifies CASSKGVSYNEQFF.

The J gene is TRBJ2-7, the V gene TRBV9, with a possible D match to TRBD2 (5 bases). Germline V lookup: CDR1 SGDLS, CDR2 YYNGEE. Trimming stripped 3 bases from V and 2 bases from J, with 12 bases between. The length of the CDR3 is 14 residues. The CDR3 spells CASSAEGYAYEQYF. CDR3 in DNA: TGTGCCAGCAGCGCAGAGGGTTACGCCTACGAGCAGTACTTC.

This chain uses TRBV29-1 with TRBJ2-7; 12 bases are shared with TRBD1. The CDR3 totals 14 residues. V lost 4 bases and J lost 4; bases outside the gene matches: 5. Germline V gene sequence: CDR1 SQVTM, CDR2 ANQGSEA. The CDR3 protein is CSVGGGQGAYEQYF. The DNA for the CDR3 is TGCAGCGTTGGAGGGGGACAGGGGGCTTACGAGCAGTACTTC.

The V and J genes are TRBV7-9 and TRBJ1-4; D is perhaps TRBD1 (6 bases). V was cut by 1 base and J by 6 bases, with 12 bases left in between. The CDR3 runs 15 residues. The germline CDR1 and CDR2 sequences are SEHNR and FQNEAQ (reference sequence). The CDR3, as DNA: TGTGCCAGCAGCTTAGGTCGGGGGGCGGATGAAAAACTGTTTTTT. It codes for CASSLGRGADEKLFF.

This chain links TRBV6-1 with TRBJ1-1, with TRBD1 matching 9 bases. Per germline, CDR1 MNHNS and CDR2 SASEGT. V lost 4 bases to trimming and J lost 4 bases; unmatched junction nucleotides: 7. The CDR3 has 15 amino acids. The CDR3, as DNA: TGTGCCAGCAGTGCCTTACAGGGGGCAAGCACTGAAGCTTTCTTT. This encodes CASSALQGASTEAFF.

The chain has TRBV18 and TRBJ2-5; unclear D gene. Germline loops: CDR1 KGHSH, CDR2 LQKENI. V lost 4 bases and J lost 1, with 7 bases in between. The CDR3 extends over 13 amino acids. CDR3 DNA sequence: TGTGCCAGCTCACTAAATAGCCAAGAGACCCAGTACTTC. Protein: CASSLNSQETQYF. Based on the CDR3 plus reference TRBV18 and TRBJ2-5, the full variable domain is NAGVMQNPRHLVRRRGQEARLRCSPMKGHSHVYWYRQLPEEGLKFMVYLQKENIIDESGMPKERFSAEFPKEGPSILRIQQVVRGDSAAYFCASSLNSQETQYFGPGTRLLVL.

The CDR3 DNA sequence: TGCGCCAGCAGCTTGGGACAGGGTAGCAATGAGCAGTTCTTC. Translating it yields CASSLGQGSNEQFF. The rearrangement uses TRBV5-1 and TRBJ2-1; 7 nucleotides align to TRBD1. The germline V gene has CDR1 SGHRS and CDR2 YFSETQ. Losses at the gene ends were 0 bases for V and 6 bases for J; bases not matched to a gene: 3. There are 14 residues in the CDR3. Supplemented by reference TRBV5-1 and TRBJ2-1, the full variable domain reads KAGVTQTPRYLIKTRGQQVTLSCSPISGHRSVSWYQQTPGQGLQFLFEYFSETQRNKGNFPGRFSGRQFSNSRSEMNVSTLELGDSALYLCASSLGQGSNEQFFGPGTRLTVL.

The chain combines TRBV7-8 with TRBJ1-6; no definite D call. Germline CDR1 SGHVS, CDR2 FQNEAQ. CDR3 length: 13 amino acids. The germline V and J ends were trimmed by 4 bases and 7 bases, with 8 bases remaining between them. CDR3 in amino acids: CASSSGGNSPLHF. The CDR3 DNA reads TGTGCCAGCAGCTCAGGAGGGAATTCACCCCTCCACTTT.

The CDR3 reads CASSFYPLTGTGATSYEQYF. The CDR3 bases are TGCGCCAGCAGCTTTTACCCCCTGACCGGGACAGGGGCCACGTCCTACGAGCAGTACTTC. The rearrangement joins TRBV5-1 to TRBJ2-7; 10 nucleotides agree with TRBD1. The germline V gene encodes CDR1 SGHRS and CDR2 YFSETQ. The V gene end was trimmed by 2 bases and the J gene end by 1 base; junction bases not matched to a gene: 18. This CDR3 is 20 amino acids long.

Turning to this clone: Different DNA sequences within this sample yield the same CDR3. V is TRBV5-1 and J is TRBJ1-1; D perhaps matches TRBD1 (6 bases). V lost 4 bases and J lost 2, with 9 bases in between. CDR1 and CDR2 (germline): SGHRS, YFSETQ. CDR3 size: 13 residues. CDR3 sequence (DNA): TGCGCCAGCAGCCTGACAGGAAACACTGAAGCTTTCTTT. Its translation: CASSLTGNTEAFF.

The V gene is TRBV5-1, the J gene TRBJ1-1, with D tentatively TRBD1 (5 bases). Trimming pared 2 bases from V and 2 bases from J, leaving 13 bases between. In germline, CDR1 is SGHRS, CDR2 YFSETQ. This CDR3 region has 15 residues. The CDR3 is CASSFTGGLNTEAFF. CDR3 sequence (DNA): TGCGCCAGCAGCTTCACGGGGGGATTAAACACTGAAGCTTTCTTT.

The chain recombines TRBV7-8 with TRBJ1-4; the match to TRBD1 covers 7 bases. The CDR3 length is 16 residues. The junction had 7 bases not matched to a gene; V was cut back by 2 bases and J by 4 bases. CDR1 and CDR2 (germline): SGHVS, FQNEAQ. The CDR3 sequence is CASSLISGQFNEKLFF. The CDR3 nucleotides are TGTGCCAGCAGCTTAATATCGGGACAGTTTAATGAAAAACTGTTTTTT.

The chain recombines TRBV9 with TRBJ2-2, with 8 positions matching TRBD2. Losses at the gene ends were 2 bases for V and 6 bases for J; bases not matched to a gene: 6. CDR3 length: 15 residues. Germline CDR1 and CDR2: SGDLS and YYNGEE. The CDR3 sequence is CASSVGSGSPGELFF. As DNA, the CDR3 is TGTGCCAGCAGCGTTGGGAGCGGGAGTCCCGGGGAGCTGTTTTTT.

DNA of the CDR3: TGCGCCAGCAGCCGAGTAGCGGGGGGGACCGGCGAGACCCAGTACTTC. It encodes CASSRVAGGTGETQYF. The genes are TRBV4-3 and TRBJ2-5; 11 bases agree with TRBD2. V shed 4 bases and J 5 bases; nucleotides not matched to a gene: 9. Germline V gene sequence: CDR1 LGHNA, CDR2 YSLEER. CDR3 size: 16 residues.

The chain couples TRBV12-5 to TRBJ1-2; D is perhaps TRBD1 (6 bases). The germline V and J ends were trimmed by 3 bases and 6 bases, with 14 bases remaining between them. From germline, CDR1 is LGHNT and CDR2 FRNRAP. This CDR3 is 14 amino acids long. The CDR3 here is CASGLQGLNHGYTF. The DNA for the CDR3 is TGTGCTAGTGGTTTACAGGGTTTAAATCATGGCTACACCTTC.

The chain recombines TRBV6-6 with TRBJ2-7; D is ambiguous. The germline V gene encodes CDR1 MNHNY and CDR2 SVGAGI (reference sequence). The CDR3 extends over 13 amino acids. Trimming shortened V by 6 bases and J by 4 bases, and 13 bases separated the two germline ends. The CDR3 nucleotides read TGTGCCAGCAGATCCCCAGGCTTGTACGAGCAGTACTTC. Its protein is CASRSPGLYEQYF.

The V call is TRBV18, the J call TRBJ2-7; 8 bases line up with TRBD1. The CDR3 consists of 17 residues. The trim removed 4 bases at V and 3 bases at J, leaving 14 bases unmatched. Per the germline V gene, CDR1 is KGHSH and CDR2 is LQKENI. CDR3 amino acids: CASSLPGQGASGYEQYF. The CDR3 nucleotides are TGTGCCAGCTCACTCCCCGGGCAGGGGGCTTCGGGCTACGAGCAGTACTTC.

The genes are TRBV28 and TRBJ2-2; D is perhaps TRBD2 (6 bases). Germline CDR1 is MDHEN and CDR2 is SYDVKM. The germline V and J ends were trimmed by 4 bases and 3 bases, with 12 bases remaining between them. This CDR3 is 15 amino acids long. CDR3 sequence reads: CASSSGRGYTGELFF. The CDR3 nucleotides read TGTGCCAGCAGTTCTGGGCGGGGCTACACCGGGGAGCTGTTTTTT.

The chain couples TRBV5-8 to TRBJ2-2, with 9 bases matching TRBD2. Germline CDR1 reads SGHTS; CDR2 reads YDEGEE. V dropped 0 bases and J dropped 3; count of bases not matched to a gene: 6. The CDR3 contains 17 residues. The CDR3 coding sequence is TGTGCCAGCAGCTTGGGCGGCGGGAGGGCCCACACCGGGGAGCTGTTTTTT. Protein product: CASSLGGGRAHTGELFF. Full variable domain (rest looked up from reference TRBV5-8 and TRBJ2-2): EAGVTQSPTHLIKTRGQQATLRCSPISGHTSVYWYQQALGLGLQFLLWYDEGEERNRGNFPPRFSGRQFPNYSSELNVNALELEDSALYLCASSLGGGRAHTGELFFGEGSRLTVL.

This clone occurred a few times. The chain employs TRBV10-3 and TRBJ2-2; 10 bases align to TRBD1. The junction had 7 bases not matched to a gene; V was cut back by 2 bases and J by 7 bases. The CDR3 runs to 16 residues. The germline gives CDR1 ENHRY, CDR2 SYGVKD. The chain's CDR3 is CAISEPGQGKGGELFF. The CDR3 DNA sequence: TGTGCCATCAGTGAGCCGGGACAGGGGAAAGGCGGGGAGCTGTTTTTT.

The V and J genes are TRBV4-2 and TRBJ2-1; 14 nucleotides align to TRBD2. Germline trimming cut 6 bases from V and 4 bases from J; bases unmatched to any gene: 11. The V gene's germline CDR1 is LGHNA and CDR2 YNFKEQ. This CDR3 comprises 18 residues. This CDR3 reads CASRSGTSGGVQYNEQFF. The CDR3 DNA sequence: TGTGCCAGCAGGTCCGGGACTAGCGGGGGCGTCCAATACAATGAGCAGTTCTTC.

This chain connects TRBV5-4 to TRBJ2-5, with TRBD2 as a possible D gene (5 bases). V lost 4 bases to trimming and J lost 1 base, with 14 bases between them. Germline CDR1 SGHNT, CDR2 YYREEE (reference sequence). The CDR3 covers 15 residues. This CDR3 is CASSPNYAGQETQYF. CDR3 DNA sequence: TGTGCCAGCAGCCCTAACTATGCGGGCCAAGAGACCCAGTACTTC.

The chain uses TRBV21-1 and TRBJ1-6. TRBV21-1 is noted as a pseudogene. CDR3 length: 15 residues. The CDR3 region is CASSNLSPLVSPLHF. In DNA, the CDR3 is TGTGCCAGCAGCAATTTGAGTCCTCTGGTTTCACCCCTCCACTTT.

The chain couples TRBV19 to TRBJ1-2, with 7 bases fitting TRBD1. Germline assignment: CDR1 LNHDA and CDR2 SQIVND (reference sequence). J gave up 8 bases and V 3 bases, and 9 bases lay outside the gene matches. The CDR3 sequence is 14 residues long. CDR3 loop: CASSITEGAKGYTF. The CDR3 DNA is TGTGCCAGTAGTATTACGGAGGGGGCGAAAGGCTACACCTTC.

This clone was counted between two and nine times. The rearrangement uses TRBV13 and TRBJ1-5; 8 bases are a match to TRBD1. Germline CDR1 is PRHDT and CDR2 is FYEKMQ (reference sequence). The CDR3 contains 13 residues. V shed 4 bases, J shed 7 bases, and the junction held 3 bases outside the gene matches. CDR3 sequence (DNA): TGTGCCAGCAGCTCAGGACAGGGCCAGCCCCAGCATTTT. Translation: CASSSGQGQPQHF.

The chain is built from TRBV5-1 and TRBJ2-1, with D perhaps TRBD1 (6 bases). V dropped 2 bases and J dropped 8 bases, with 14 bases sitting between them. Germline CDR1 reads SGHRS; CDR2 reads YFSETQ. The CDR3 spans 14 residues. This CDR3 is CASSFNTGMHEQFF. The CDR3 DNA reads TGCGCCAGCAGCTTCAACACAGGGATGCATGAGCAGTTCTTC.

V gene TRBV7-3 combines with J gene TRBJ2-1, with TRBD2 matching 9 bases. V lost 2 bases and J lost 2; bases outside the gene matches: 1. This CDR3 comprises 15 residues. In germline, CDR1 is SGHTA, CDR2 FQGTGA. In nucleotides, the CDR3 is TGTGCCAGCAGCTTAGCGGGAGGGCCCTACAATGAGCAGTTCTTC. Protein product: CASSLAGGPYNEQFF.

The genes are TRBV6-6 and TRBJ2-7; 10 bases line up with TRBD2. Per the germline V gene, CDR1 is MNHNY and CDR2 is SVGAGI (reference sequence). The CDR3 extends over 16 amino acids. Trimming cost V 2 bases and J 7 bases; bases outside gene matches: 11. The CDR3 DNA sequence: TGTGCCAGCAGTTACGGGGCTAGCGGGGGTGGATGGGAGCAGTACTTC. It encodes CASSYGASGGGWEQYF.